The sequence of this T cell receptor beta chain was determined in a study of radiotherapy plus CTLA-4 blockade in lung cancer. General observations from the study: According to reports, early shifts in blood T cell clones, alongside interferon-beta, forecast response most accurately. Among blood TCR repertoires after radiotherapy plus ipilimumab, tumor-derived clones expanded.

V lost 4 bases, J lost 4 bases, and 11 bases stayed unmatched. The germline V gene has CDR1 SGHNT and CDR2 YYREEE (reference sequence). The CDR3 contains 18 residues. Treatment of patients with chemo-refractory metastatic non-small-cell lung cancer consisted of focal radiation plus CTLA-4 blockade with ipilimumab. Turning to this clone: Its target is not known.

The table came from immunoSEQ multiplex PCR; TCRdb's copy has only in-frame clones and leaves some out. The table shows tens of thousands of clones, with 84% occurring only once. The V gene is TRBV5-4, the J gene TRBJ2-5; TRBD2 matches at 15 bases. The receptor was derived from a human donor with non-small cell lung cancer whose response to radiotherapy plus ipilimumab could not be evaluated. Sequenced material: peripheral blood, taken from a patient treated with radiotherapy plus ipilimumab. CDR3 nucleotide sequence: TGTGCCAGCAGCGGGGGACTAGCGGGAGGTCGGTCCGGAGAGACCCAGTACTTC. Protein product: CASSGGLAGGRSGETQYF.